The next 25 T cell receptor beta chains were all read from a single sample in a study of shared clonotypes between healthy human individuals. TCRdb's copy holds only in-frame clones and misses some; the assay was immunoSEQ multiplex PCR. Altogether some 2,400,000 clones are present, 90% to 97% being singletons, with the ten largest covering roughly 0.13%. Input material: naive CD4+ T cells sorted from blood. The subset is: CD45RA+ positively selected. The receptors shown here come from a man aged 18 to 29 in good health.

The CDR3 sequence: CASSQDVASGRYEQYF. The DNA of the CDR3 is TGCGCCAGCAGCCAAGATGTCGCTAGCGGGAGGTACGAGCAGTACTTC. This chain connects TRBV4-3 to TRBJ2-7; TRBD2 matches 11 bases. CDR3 length: 16 residues. From germline, CDR1 is LGHNA and CDR2 YSLEER. The V gene end was trimmed by 0 bases and the J gene end by 4 bases; junction bases not matched to a gene: 5.

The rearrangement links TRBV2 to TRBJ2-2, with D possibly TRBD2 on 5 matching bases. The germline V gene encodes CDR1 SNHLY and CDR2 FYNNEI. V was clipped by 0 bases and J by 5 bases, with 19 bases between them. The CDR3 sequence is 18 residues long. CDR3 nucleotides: TGTGCCAGCAGTGAAGCAAGCCGGGATTGGGAACGAACCGGGGAGCTGTTTTTT. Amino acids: CASSEASRDWERTGELFF.

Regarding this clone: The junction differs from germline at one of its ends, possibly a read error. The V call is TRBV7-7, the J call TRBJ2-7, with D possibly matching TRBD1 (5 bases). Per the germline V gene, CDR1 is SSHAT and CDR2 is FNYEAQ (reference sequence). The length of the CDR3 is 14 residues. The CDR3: CASSPDSVSYEQYF. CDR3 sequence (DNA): TGTGCTAGCAGCCCAGACAGCGTTTCCTACGAGCAGTACTTC.

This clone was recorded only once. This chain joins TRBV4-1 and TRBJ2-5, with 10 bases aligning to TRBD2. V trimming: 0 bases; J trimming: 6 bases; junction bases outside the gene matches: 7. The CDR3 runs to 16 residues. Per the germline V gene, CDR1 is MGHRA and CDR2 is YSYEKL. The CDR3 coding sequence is TGCGCCAGCAGCCAAGATCCCGCTAGCGGGGGTCAGACCCAGTACTTC. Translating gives CASSQDPASGGQTQYF.

The DNA for the CDR3 is TGTGCCAGCAGCTTTGGGGTCAGTGAGCAGTTCTTC. The encoded protein is CASSFGVSEQFF. The J gene is TRBJ2-1, the V gene TRBV11-3; D remains ambiguous. This CDR3 spans 12 amino acids. Trimming cost V 3 bases and J 9 bases, with 9 bases left between them. CDR1 and CDR2 from the germline V gene are SGHNT and YENEEA. The full variable domain, completed using reference TRBV11-3 and TRBJ2-1, is EAGVVQSPRYKIIEKKQPVAFWCNPISGHNTLYWYLQNLGQGPELLIRYENEEAVDDSQLPKDRFSAERLKGVDSTLKIQPAELGDSAVYLCASSFGVSEQFFGPGTRLTVL.

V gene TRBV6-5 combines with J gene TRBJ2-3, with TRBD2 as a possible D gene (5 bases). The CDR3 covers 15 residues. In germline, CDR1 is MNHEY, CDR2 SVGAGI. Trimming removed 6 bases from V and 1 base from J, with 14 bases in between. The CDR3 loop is CASRVADGGTDTQYF. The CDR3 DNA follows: TGTGCCAGCAGAGTGGCCGACGGGGGCACAGATACGCAGTATTTT.

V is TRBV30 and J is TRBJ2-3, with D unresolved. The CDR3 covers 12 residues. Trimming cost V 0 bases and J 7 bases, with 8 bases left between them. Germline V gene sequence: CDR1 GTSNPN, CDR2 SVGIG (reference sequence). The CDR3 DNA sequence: TGTGCCTGGAGTGTACTGATGAATACGCAGTATTTT. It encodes CAWSVLMNTQYF.

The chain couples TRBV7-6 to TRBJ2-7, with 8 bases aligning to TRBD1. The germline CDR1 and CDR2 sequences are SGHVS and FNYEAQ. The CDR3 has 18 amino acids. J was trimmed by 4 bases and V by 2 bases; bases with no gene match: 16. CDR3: CASSLYPPRQGASYEQYF. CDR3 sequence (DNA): TGTGCCAGCAGCTTATACCCCCCGCGGCAGGGGGCAAGTTACGAGCAGTACTTC.

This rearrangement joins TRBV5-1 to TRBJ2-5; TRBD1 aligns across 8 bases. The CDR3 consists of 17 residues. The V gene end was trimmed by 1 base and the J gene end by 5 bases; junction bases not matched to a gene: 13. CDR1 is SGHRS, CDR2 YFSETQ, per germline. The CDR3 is CASSLYSTGDRPETQYF. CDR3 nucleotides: TGCGCCAGCAGCTTGTATTCGACAGGGGACCGGCCCGAGACCCAGTACTTC.

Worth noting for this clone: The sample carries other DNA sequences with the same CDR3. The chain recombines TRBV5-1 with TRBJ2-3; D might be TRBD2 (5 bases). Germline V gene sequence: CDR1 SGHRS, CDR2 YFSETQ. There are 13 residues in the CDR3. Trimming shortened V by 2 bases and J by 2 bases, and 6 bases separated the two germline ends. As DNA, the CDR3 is TGCGCCAGCAGCTTACGGGACACAGATACGCAGTATTTT. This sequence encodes CASSLRDTDTQYF.

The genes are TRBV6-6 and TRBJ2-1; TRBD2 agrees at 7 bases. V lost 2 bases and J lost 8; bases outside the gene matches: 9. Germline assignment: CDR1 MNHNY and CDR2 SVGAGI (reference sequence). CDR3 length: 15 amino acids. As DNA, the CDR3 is TGTGCCAGCAGTTACGCCGGCGGGAGAATCGATGAGCAGTTCTTC. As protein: CASSYAGGRIDEQFF.

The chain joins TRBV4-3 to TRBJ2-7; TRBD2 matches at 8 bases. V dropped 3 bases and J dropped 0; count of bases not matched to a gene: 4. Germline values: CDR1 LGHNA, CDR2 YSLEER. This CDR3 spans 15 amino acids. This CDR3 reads CASSQTGTSSYEQYF. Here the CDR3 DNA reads TGCGCCAGCAGCCAGACCGGGACTAGCTCCTACGAGCAGTACTTC.

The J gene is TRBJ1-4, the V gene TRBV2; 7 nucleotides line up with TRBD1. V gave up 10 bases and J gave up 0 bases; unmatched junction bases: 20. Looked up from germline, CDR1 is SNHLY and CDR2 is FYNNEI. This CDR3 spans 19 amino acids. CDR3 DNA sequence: TGTGCCACCCCGAAGCAGTTCACAGGGGATGGCTCAACTAATGAAAAACTGTTTTTT. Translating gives CATPKQFTGDGSTNEKLFF.

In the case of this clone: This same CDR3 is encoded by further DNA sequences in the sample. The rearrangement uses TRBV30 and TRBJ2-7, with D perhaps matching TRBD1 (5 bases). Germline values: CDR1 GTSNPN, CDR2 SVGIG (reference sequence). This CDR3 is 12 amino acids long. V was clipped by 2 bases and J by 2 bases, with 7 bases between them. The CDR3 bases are TGTGCCTGGAGTCAGGGCCCCTACGAGCAGTACTTC. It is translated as CAWSQGPYEQYF.

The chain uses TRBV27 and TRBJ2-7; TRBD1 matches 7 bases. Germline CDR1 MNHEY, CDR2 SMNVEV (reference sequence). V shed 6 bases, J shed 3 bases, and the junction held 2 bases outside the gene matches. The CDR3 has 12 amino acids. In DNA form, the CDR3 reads TGTGCCAGCAGGACAGGGAACTACGAGCAGTACTTC. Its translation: CASRTGNYEQYF.

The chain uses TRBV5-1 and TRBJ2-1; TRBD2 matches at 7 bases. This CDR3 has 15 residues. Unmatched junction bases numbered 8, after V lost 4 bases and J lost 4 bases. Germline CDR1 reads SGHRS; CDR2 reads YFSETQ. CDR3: CASSRESSGYNEQFF. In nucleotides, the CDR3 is TGCGCCAGCAGCCGAGAGAGTAGCGGGTACAATGAGCAGTTCTTC.

CDR3 loop: CASSDTADYGYTF. The CDR3 DNA follows: TGTGCCAGCAGTGATACAGCAGACTATGGCTACACCTTC. The rearrangement links TRBV2 to TRBJ1-2, with D unresolved. Germline V gene data show CDR1 as SNHLY and CDR2 as FYNNEI. The V and J ends lost 3 bases and 3 bases respectively, with 8 bases between them. The CDR3 sequence is 13 residues long.

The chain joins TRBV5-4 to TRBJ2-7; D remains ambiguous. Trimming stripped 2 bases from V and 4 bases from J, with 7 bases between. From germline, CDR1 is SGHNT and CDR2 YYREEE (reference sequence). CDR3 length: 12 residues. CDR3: CASSFPGYEQYF. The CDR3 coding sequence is TGTGCCAGCAGCTTCCCGGGTTACGAGCAGTACTTC.

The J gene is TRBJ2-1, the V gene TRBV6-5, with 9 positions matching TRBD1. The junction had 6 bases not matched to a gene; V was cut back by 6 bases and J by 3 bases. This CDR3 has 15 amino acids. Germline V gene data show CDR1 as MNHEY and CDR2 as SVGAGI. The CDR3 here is CASSPGQGGYNEQFF. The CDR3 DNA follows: TGTGCCAGCAGCCCGGGACAGGGCGGCTACAATGAGCAGTTCTTC.

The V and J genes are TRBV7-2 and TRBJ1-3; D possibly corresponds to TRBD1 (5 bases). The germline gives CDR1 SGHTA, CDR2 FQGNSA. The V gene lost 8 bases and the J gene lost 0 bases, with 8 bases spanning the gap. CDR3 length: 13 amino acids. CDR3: CASGDFSGNTIYF. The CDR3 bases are TGTGCCAGCGGGGACTTCTCTGGAAACACCATATATTTT.

Written as DNA, the CDR3 is TGTGCCAGCAGCTCGTCCAATTCTTACACCGGGGAGCTGTTTTTT. This encodes CASSSSNSYTGELFF. The gene calls are TRBV7-9 and TRBJ2-2, with no clear D. From germline, CDR1 is SEHNR and CDR2 FQNEAQ (reference sequence). The CDR3 runs 15 residues. The ends were cut back, 4 bases at V and 3 bases at J, with 12 bases in the middle. The full variable domain, with the rest looked up from reference TRBV7-9 and TRBJ2-2, is DTGVSQNPRHKITKRGQNVTFRCDPISEHNRLYWYRQTLGQGPEFLTYFQNEAQLEKSRLLSDRFSAERPKGSFSTLEIQRTEQGDSAMYLCASSSSNSYTGELFFGEGSRLTVL.

The CDR3: CASRQGASNYGYTF. The CDR3 region has the DNA TGTGCCAGCAGGCAGGGGGCTTCTAACTATGGCTACACCTTC. V gene TRBV2 combines with J gene TRBJ1-2, with TRBD1 identical over 8 bases. This CDR3 has 14 amino acids. V lost 6 bases and J lost 0; bases outside the gene matches: 3. From germline, CDR1 is SNHLY and CDR2 FYNNEI.

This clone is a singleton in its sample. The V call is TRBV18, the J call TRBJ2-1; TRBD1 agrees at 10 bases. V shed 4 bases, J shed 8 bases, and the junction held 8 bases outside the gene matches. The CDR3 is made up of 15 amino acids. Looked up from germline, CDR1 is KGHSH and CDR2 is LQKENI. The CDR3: CASSLRTGGYDEQFF. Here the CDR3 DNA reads TGTGCCAGCTCACTCCGGACAGGGGGTTATGATGAGCAGTTCTTC.

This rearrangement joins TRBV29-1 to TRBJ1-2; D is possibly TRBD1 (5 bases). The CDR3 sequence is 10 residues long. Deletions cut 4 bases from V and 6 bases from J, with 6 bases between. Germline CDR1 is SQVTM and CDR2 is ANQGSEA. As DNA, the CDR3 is TGCAGCGTTGCAGGGAATGGCTACACCTTC. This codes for CSVAGNGYTF.

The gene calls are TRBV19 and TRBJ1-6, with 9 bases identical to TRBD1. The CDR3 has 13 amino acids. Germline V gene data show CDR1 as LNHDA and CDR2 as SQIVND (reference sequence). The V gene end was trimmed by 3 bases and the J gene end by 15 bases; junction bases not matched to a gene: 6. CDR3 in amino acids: CASSIAGTGNLHF. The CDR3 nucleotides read TGTGCCAGTAGTATCGCCGGGACAGGGAACCTCCACTTT.